The rows below give T cell receptor beta chains drawn from one sample of a study of T cells in Graves' hyperthyroidism and ophthalmopathy. TCRdb ran MiXCR on the multiplex PCR reads and lists one entry per CDR3 protein. The data hold a few hundred thousand distinct CDR3 sequences, with about 15% observed a single time. Sequenced: blood. Every receptor here comes from a woman aged 30 to 39 with Graves' hyperthyroidism. CDR3s include the opening cysteine and the closing phenylalanine or tryptophan. A D gene is named only where the DNA matches it firmly. The size of a clone is reported for some rows only, either as once, few or many, or as a class for expanded clones.

.	TRBV28	many	CASSFVLTGELFF
.	TRBV19	many	CASSLDGAYTEAFF
TRBD1	TRBV9	.	CASSPGPGQGQNQPQHF
TRBD2	TRBV28	many	CASSWEFLTSGRYEDGELFF
TRBD2	TRBV28	many	CASSLIGLAGGGETQYF
.	TRBV30	many	CAWSAGGRVNTEAFF
.	TRBV9	.	CASSDGRNDRYGYTF
TRBD2	TRBV28	many	CASSRTSGRYEQYF
.	TRBV5-4	.	CASSLEGFRETQYF
TRBD2	TRBV5-5	many	CASSSGLAYEQYF
.	TRBV28	many	CASIRQVWGSSTDTQYF
.	TRBV6-1	.	CASSDGGRRNYGYTF
.	TRBV7-2	many	CARRGITNEQFF
.	TRBV3-1	many	CASSQGSPYYIYNEQFF
.	TRBV20-1	.	CSASEGGGETQYF
.	TRBV3-1	many	CASSQELTTSGYTF
TRBD2	TRBV5-1	few	CASSQRTSGRAGNEQYF
.	TRBV28	many	CASRGAWEQYF
.	TRBV13	few	CASSLEGGYSKKTQYF
TRBD2	TRBV5-1	many	CASSLARRASGQETQYF
.	TRBV29-1	many	CSVDQRQETQYF
.	TRBV11-2	many	CASSLGQKRGDTQYF
.	TRBV3-1	few	CASSQGKYNEQFF
.	TRBV2	.	CASSESRGRNYGYTF
.	TRBV20-1	few	CSARAIETQYF
.	TRBV24-1	.	CATSDPVQGGETQYF
.	TRBV10-3	.	CAASAEYSGELFF
TRBD2	TRBV5-1	few	CASNSGRWWETQYF
.	TRBV28	many	CASSQKNTGELFF
.	TRBV18	.	CASSPFGGTNTGELFF
TRBD2	TRBV30	many	CAWSLLAGSTDTQYF
.	TRBV5-1	.	CASSQDRGGGQYF
.	TRBV28	many	CASRPGWGTNTGELFF
TRBD2	TRBV20-1	.	CSAWSPSGASYNEQFF
.	TRBV3-1	many	CASSQERVIHTEAFF
TRBD1	TRBV5-4	few	CASSPGGSTNEKLFF
TRBD2	TRBV28	.	CASSLEFLAGERETQYF
.	TRBV7-2	few	CASSLSFGPSNQPQHF
TRBD2	TRBV6-2/TRBV6-3	few	CASSFLAGGLDEQYF
.	TRBV5-5	many	CASSLAGTPYSGANVLTF
TRBD2	TRBV6-1	.	CASSTPVGLAGPVHEQYF
.	TRBV9	.	CASSVYSSSNYGYTF
.	TRBV10-3	.	CAISDTGTIDEQFF
TRBD2	TRBV20-1	few	CSARSASGRVDEQFF
.	TRBV18	many	CASSPMQTGTAGELFF
TRBD2	TRBV10-3	many	CAISDTSGEETQYF
.	TRBV3-1	many	CASSQMVDQPQHF
.	TRBV7-9	many	CASSSQAGNTGELFF
.	TRBV20-1	.	CSARSPGEANEKLSF
.	TRBV6-5	few	CASSYYPYNEQFF
TRBD2	TRBV30	.	CAWSRGGGSSGANVLTF